This T cell receptor (beta chain) was found in a study of T cells in Graves' hyperthyroidism and ophthalmopathy. Regions amplified from RNA transcripts were the TCR beta CDR3 regions. First-round RT-PCR of the TCR CDR3 relied on the HTBI primer set. MiXCR, run by TCRdb on the multiplex PCR reads, gives a single entry per CDR3 protein. The table has 600,000 to 900,000 distinct CDR3 sequences, less than 20% seen once. CDR3 size: 14 residues. With 10 bases removed from V and 0 bases from J, the gap between germline ends came to 9 bases. Looked up from germline, CDR1 is KGHDR and CDR2 is SFDVKD. The TCR sequence derives from a man younger than 30 with Graves' hyperthyroidism. Sequencing was carried out using blood. V and J are TRBV24-1 and TRBJ2-6, with D tentatively TRBD1 (6 bases). The CDR3 DNA is TGTGCCACAGGGGACAACTCTGGGGCCAACGTCCTGACTTTC. This sequence encodes CATGDNSGANVLTF.